The source of this T cell receptor (beta chain) is a study of T cell responses to AZD1222 COVID-19 vaccine. Overall study results and limits: The study found Spike-specific TCR breadth and depth rose after two AZD1222 doses. Variant regions that are unmutated are reportedly the target of nearly half of spike-specific TCRs.

Worth noting for this clone: Its antigen remains unknown.

The repertoire was sequenced with immunoSEQ multiplex PCR; TCRdb's copy has only in-frame clones and lacks some. The sample shows about 70,000 clones, around 82% of them seen only once. The source was peripheral blood, collected 28 days after the second AZD1222 dose. This sequence was found in an adult who received the AZD1222 COVID-19 vaccine.

This CDR3 is CASSQLPSFNTGGQPEAFF. The CDR3 DNA reads as TGTGCCAGCAGTCAGCTGCCATCGTTCAACACTGGGGGGCAACCCGAAGCTTTCTTT. The chain combines TRBV6-6 with TRBJ1-1; D perhaps matches TRBD1 (6 bases). From germline, CDR1 is MNHNY and CDR2 SVGAGI (reference sequence). This CDR3 has 19 amino acids. V was pared by 5 bases and J by 8 bases, with 33 bases between.